A single T cell receptor (beta chain) is shown here with its context. Its antigen remains unknown. This sample was taken from a study of T cell repertoires in cytomegalovirus infection. The CDR3 contains 14 residues. V was cut by 3 bases and J by 0 bases, with 12 bases left in between. Germline values: CDR1 DFQATT, CDR2 SNEGSKA (reference sequence). TCRdb passed the reads through MiXCR, listing each CDR3 protein once. The sample lists over 250,000 distinct CDR3 sequences, roughly 21% occurring once. The J gene is TRBJ2-7, the V gene TRBV20-1; the D is unclear. The source is a human donor in good health (CMV status not recorded). Some clones in this sample may be carry-over from other donors' samples. The input for sequencing was cultured PBMCs, taken from culture after CMV antigen stimulation. CDR3 sequence reads: CSASSRADSYEQYF. DNA of the CDR3: TGCAGTGCTAGTAGCCGGGCCGACTCCTACGAGCAGTACTTC.